Below, 21 T cell receptor beta chains from the same sample are listed, as sequenced in a study of blood T cell repertoires in COVID-19. The method was immunoSEQ multiplex PCR; TCRdb's version includes in-frame clones alone and lacks a portion of them. The data show around 260,000 clones, around 87% seen once. Sequencing used peripheral blood. Receptors originate from a woman aged 50 to 65 with acute or convalescent COVID-19.

This chain connects TRBV6-5 to TRBJ1-4, with 8 bases matching TRBD1. The CDR3 is made up of 14 amino acids. V dropped 6 bases and J dropped 10; count of bases not matched to a gene: 10. The V gene's germline CDR1 is MNHEY and CDR2 SVGAGI. Written as DNA, the CDR3 is TGTGCCAGCAGACCCGGACAGGGCGTTGGAAAACTGTTTTTT. It encodes CASRPGQGVGKLFF.

The genes are TRBV20-1 and TRBJ2-7; TRBD2 matches 7 bases. CDR1 is DFQATT, CDR2 SNEGSKA, per germline (reference sequence). V dropped 3 bases and J dropped 0; count of bases not matched to a gene: 11. This CDR3 contains 16 residues. The CDR3 here is CSASLILAESSYEQYF. In DNA form, the CDR3 reads TGCAGTGCTAGTCTAATCCTAGCGGAGAGCTCCTACGAGCAGTACTTC.

The rearrangement uses TRBV7-3 and TRBJ2-1; 7 nucleotides match TRBD2. Germline V gene data show CDR1 as SGHTA and CDR2 as FQGTGA. V dropped 4 bases and J dropped 3; count of bases not matched to a gene: 9. CDR3 length: 16 residues. The CDR3 sequence is CASSSDGGSFYNEQFF. The DNA of the CDR3 is TGTGCCAGCAGCTCCGACGGCGGGAGTTTCTACAATGAGCAGTTCTTC.

The chain combines TRBV4-2 with TRBJ2-1, with 8 bases identical to TRBD2. Germline CDR1 is LGHNA and CDR2 is YNFKEQ. J was trimmed by 3 bases and V by 1 base; bases with no gene match: 2. There are 15 residues in the CDR3. CDR3 region: CASSQGAGGYNEQFF. For the CDR3, the DNA is TGTGCCAGCAGCCAAGGGGCGGGAGGCTACAATGAGCAGTTCTTC.

The chain is built from TRBV5-1 and TRBJ2-5, with 7 bases that match TRBD1. V lost 3 bases and J lost 1; bases outside the gene matches: 3. The CDR3 is 14 residues long. Germline V gene sequence: CDR1 SGHRS, CDR2 YFSETQ. The DNA for the CDR3 is TGCGCCAGCAGCTGGGACAGACCCCAAGAGACCCAGTACTTC. It is translated as CASSWDRPQETQYF. Full variable domain (missing parts from reference TRBV5-1 and TRBJ2-5): KAGVTQTPRYLIKTRGQQVTLSCSPISGHRSVSWYQQTPGQGLQFLFEYFSETQRNKGNFPGRFSGRQFSNSRSEMNVSTLELGDSALYLCASSWDRPQETQYFGPGTRLLVL.

Comments on this clone: This sample also contains other DNA sequences that code for the same CDR3. This chain uses TRBV18 with TRBJ2-7; 10 bases line up with TRBD1. Germline lookup yields CDR1 KGHSH and CDR2 LQKENI. Unmatched junction bases numbered 1, after V lost 1 base and J lost 4 bases. CDR3 size: 14 residues. The CDR3 coding sequence is TGTGCCAGCTCACCACTGGGACAGGGGTACGAGCAGTACTTC. Translated: CASSPLGQGYEQYF.

In its sample, this clone was seen a few times. The chain links TRBV3-1 (or the pseudogene TRBV3-2) to TRBJ2-7, with D unclear. Trimming stripped 4 bases from V and 1 base from J, with 5 bases between. The CDR3 length is 12 residues. Germline loops: CDR1 LGHDT, CDR2 YNNKEL (reference sequence). The DNA of the CDR3 is TGTGCCAGCAGCCTCAGGTCCTACGAGCAGTACTTC. Its translation is CASSLRSYEQYF.

The CDR3 here is CASSETVPNTGELFF. The CDR3 nucleotides are TGTGCCAGCAGTGAAACAGTGCCGAACACCGGGGAGCTGTTTTTT. The chain is built from TRBV2 and TRBJ2-2; no clear D. This CDR3 is 15 amino acids long. From germline, CDR1 is SNHLY and CDR2 FYNNEI. Deletions cut 2 bases from V and 0 bases from J, with 7 bases between. The complete variable domain, with remaining parts taken from reference TRBV2 and TRBJ2-2, reads EPEVTQTPSHQVTQMGQEVILRCVPISNHLYFYWYRQILGQKVEFLVSFYNNEISEKSEIFDDQFSVERPDGSNFTLKIRSTKLEDSAMYFCASSETVPNTGELFFGEGSRLTVL.

V usage is TRBV27 and J usage is TRBJ1-5; D might be TRBD1 (5 bases). Germline assignment: CDR1 MNHEY and CDR2 SMNVEV (reference sequence). This CDR3 comprises 14 residues. V was cut by 2 bases and J by 6 bases, with 11 bases left in between. The CDR3 sequence is CASSLREGSQPQHF. The CDR3 DNA reads as TGTGCCAGCAGTTTAAGGGAGGGGTCTCAGCCCCAGCATTTT.

This clone was detected only a few times. The chain combines TRBV2 with TRBJ2-3; 13 bases are a match to TRBD2. Per the germline V gene, CDR1 is SNHLY and CDR2 is FYNNEI. V gave up 6 bases and J gave up 5 bases; unmatched junction bases: 5. The CDR3 loop spans 15 amino acids. The chain's CDR3 is CASSRLAGGEDTQYF. The DNA for the CDR3 is TGTGCCAGCAGCCGACTAGCGGGAGGAGAAGATACGCAGTATTTT.

This rearrangement joins TRBV18 to TRBJ2-7; tentative D call: TRBD1 (6 bases). This CDR3 is built from 15 residues. Trimming pared 3 bases from V and 4 bases from J, leaving 16 bases between. In germline, CDR1 is KGHSH, CDR2 LQKENI. The CDR3 protein is CASSPRSRDIYEQYF. DNA for the CDR3: TGTGCCAGCTCACCGCGGTCCCGGGACATTTACGAGCAGTACTTC.

This chain links TRBV19 with TRBJ2-3; TRBD2 matches at 10 bases. The length of the CDR3 is 15 residues. Per germline, CDR1 LNHDA and CDR2 SQIVND (reference sequence). Losses at the gene ends were 3 bases for V and 5 bases for J; bases not matched to a gene: 5. The CDR3 loop reads CASSIPQREGDTQYF. CDR3 bases: TGTGCCAGTAGTATCCCCCAGCGGGAGGGAGATACGCAGTATTTT.

This clone was seen a single time. V gene TRBV24-1 combines with J gene TRBJ2-1; TRBD2 matches at 8 bases. The junction had 4 bases not matched to a gene; V was cut back by 3 bases and J by 1 base. CDR1 and CDR2 (germline): KGHDR, SFDVKD. The CDR3 is 16 amino acids. CDR3 coding DNA: TGTGCCACCAGTGATCCGCTAGCGGGTTCCTACAATGAGCAGTTCTTC. It specifies CATSDPLAGSYNEQFF.

The chain combines TRBV19 with TRBJ2-7; the match to TRBD2 covers 7 bases. Germline-derived CDR1 and CDR2 are LNHDA and SQIVND (reference sequence). Unmatched junction bases numbered 7, after V lost 3 bases and J lost 2 bases. This CDR3 contains 15 residues. The CDR3 sequence is CASSMGGEYPYEQYF. The CDR3 region has the DNA TGTGCCAGTAGTATGGGGGGGGAGTACCCCTACGAGCAGTACTTC.

This sequence joins TRBV3-1 (or the pseudogene TRBV3-2) and TRBJ1-4; a possible D gene is TRBD1 (5 bases). The CDR3 runs to 13 residues. Germline assignment: CDR1 LGHDT and CDR2 YNNKEL (reference sequence). The germline V and J ends were trimmed by 7 bases and 4 bases, with 10 bases remaining between them. CDR3 nucleotides: TGTGCCAGCATGAGCCAGGGTAATGAAAAACTGTTTTTT. Protein product: CASMSQGNEKLFF.

The chain links TRBV12-3 or TRBV12-4 to TRBJ1-1; possibly TRBD1 for D (6 bases). The CDR3 totals 12 residues. Trimming took off 4 bases at V and 5 bases at J, with 8 bases between the two ends. The CDR3 DNA sequence: TGTGCCAGCAGTTCGAGGGGGACTGAAGCTTTCTTT. Residues: CASSSRGTEAFF.

The genes are TRBV18 and TRBJ2-1; a weak D match, TRBD1 (5 bases). This CDR3 region has 18 residues. The V and J ends lost 3 bases and 4 bases respectively, with 22 bases between them. Germline CDR1 is KGHSH and CDR2 is LQKENI. The CDR3 DNA sequence: TGTGCCAGCTCACCCCTGAGTTGGGGCAGGGATAATTACAATGAGCAGTTCTTC. Its protein is CASSPLSWGRDNYNEQFF.

The V call is TRBV19, the J call TRBJ2-5, with 7 bases fitting TRBD1. V gave up 6 bases and J gave up 4 bases; unmatched junction bases: 5. The CDR3 covers 13 residues. From germline, CDR1 is LNHDA and CDR2 SQIVND (reference sequence). The CDR3 sequence: CASSRGQIETQYF. CDR3 nucleotide sequence: TGTGCCAGTAGCAGGGGACAGATAGAGACCCAGTACTTC.

CDR3 sequence reads: CSARSANEQYF. The CDR3 region has the DNA TGCAGTGCTAGAAGCGCGAACGAGCAGTACTTC. The chain combines TRBV20-1 with TRBJ2-7; D gene ambiguous. CDR1 and CDR2 (germline): DFQATT, SNEGSKA (reference sequence). V dropped 2 bases and J dropped 5 bases, with 7 bases sitting between them. This CDR3 contains 11 residues.

This rearrangement joins TRBV24-1 to TRBJ2-7; 9 nucleotides match TRBD2. Germline CDR1 and CDR2: KGHDR and SFDVKD. The ends lost 7 bases at V and 4 bases at J; junction bases unmatched: 7. The CDR3 has 14 amino acids. This chain's CDR3 is CATRGSSGSYEQYF. In DNA, the CDR3 is TGTGCCACCAGGGGTAGTAGCGGGAGTTACGAGCAGTACTTC.

The chain uses TRBV2 and TRBJ2-1; 7 bases line up with TRBD2. Per the germline V gene, CDR1 is SNHLY and CDR2 is FYNNEI. J gave up 5 bases and V 5 bases, and 9 bases lay outside the gene matches. The CDR3 totals 15 residues. The CDR3 loop is CASSPRGRANNEQFF. CDR3 nucleotides: TGTGCCAGCAGTCCGAGAGGGAGGGCTAACAATGAGCAGTTCTTC.